One and the same sample provided the 27 T cell receptor beta chains below, sequenced in a study of CD8 T cells in Susac syndrome (dated by TCRdb to between 2017 and 2020). The library was produced with the immunoSEQ multiplex PCR assay. RNA was extracted using the RNeasy kit, and about 0.5 to 1 ug of the RNA was reverse transcribed with random hexamers. The public reads were reanalyzed by TCRdb: fastp trimming at Q25, MiXCR alignment, in-frame beta chains only. Rows with one shared CDR3 protein collapse into an entry with the most common genes and DNA. In all, the sample holds approximately 180,000 distinct CDR3 sequences, and roughly 95% of those were seen once. The ten most abundant clones make up 0.093% of the sample. Specimen: CD4+ T cells from PBMCs. These receptors were collected from a human donor with multiple sclerosis.

The CDR3 spells CASSLPPNIPEAFF. The CDR3 region has the DNA TGTGCCAGCAGCCTTCCCCCCAATATCCCTGAAGCTTTCTTT. This chain uses TRBV2 with TRBJ1-1, with unresolved D. Looked up from germline, CDR1 is SNHLY and CDR2 is FYNNEI. The V gene lost 6 bases and the J gene lost 6 bases, with 17 bases spanning the gap. This CDR3 comprises 14 residues.

The chain has TRBV28 and TRBJ1-6, with a weak D call TRBD1 (6 bases). V shed 6 bases and J shed 6 bases, with 12 bases lying between them. CDR3 length: 14 residues. Germline V lookup: CDR1 MDHEN, CDR2 SYDVKM. The CDR3 DNA follows: TGTGCCAGCAGGGTACAGGGACCTAATTCACCCCTCCACTTT. Translation: CASRVQGPNSPLHF.

This chain joins TRBV3-1 and TRBJ2-1; 7 bases match TRBD2. The V and J ends lost 4 bases and 9 bases, in that order; junction bases with no gene match: 3. The germline CDR1 and CDR2 sequences are LGHDT and YNNKEL (reference sequence). The CDR3 has 12 amino acids. The CDR3 reads CASSPTSAEQFF. In nucleotides, the CDR3 is TGTGCCAGCAGCCCCACTAGCGCTGAGCAGTTCTTC.

V and J are TRBV27 and TRBJ2-7; D gene uncertain. The CDR3 length is 13 residues. V was clipped by 2 bases and J by 6 bases, with 11 bases between them. Germline CDR1 is MNHEY and CDR2 is SMNVEV (reference sequence). The CDR3 nucleotides are TGTGCCAGCAGTTTAAGGCCCTCCGGCGAGCAGTACTTC. Its protein is CASSLRPSGEQYF.

V is TRBV20-1 and J is TRBJ1-1; 7 positions match TRBD1. CDR3 length: 14 amino acids. Per the germline V gene, CDR1 is DFQATT and CDR2 is SNEGSKA (reference sequence). Trimming took 2 bases from V and 0 from J; bases not matched to a gene: 3. The CDR3 loop reads CSARTGTVNTEAFF. CDR3 in DNA: TGCAGTGCTAGAACCGGGACAGTGAACACTGAAGCTTTCTTT.

This clonotype appeared once. The chain links TRBV7-3 to TRBJ2-3, with 8 bases aligning to TRBD2. The CDR3 sequence is 13 residues long. Germline V gives CDR1 SGHTA, CDR2 FQGTGA. V was clipped by 2 bases and J by 6 bases; unmatched bases: 1. This CDR3 is CASSLGTRDTQYF. The CDR3 bases are TGTGCCAGCAGCTTAGGGACTAGGGATACGCAGTATTTT.

V gene TRBV2 combines with J gene TRBJ1-2; no firm D call. The CDR3 consists of 13 residues. V gave up 3 bases and J gave up 6 bases, with 11 bases separating them. The germline V gene has CDR1 SNHLY and CDR2 FYNNEI. CDR3 DNA sequence: TGTGCCAGCAGTGAGGCGGGGTTAGATGGCTACACCTTC. Translating it yields CASSEAGLDGYTF.

This chain uses TRBV3-1 with TRBJ1-3; D ambiguous. Germline lookup yields CDR1 LGHDT and CDR2 YNNKEL (reference sequence). V gave up 1 base and J gave up 0 bases, with 7 bases separating them. This CDR3 comprises 15 residues. CDR3 in DNA: TGTGCCAGCAGCCAAGGGACCCGCTCTGGAAACACCATATATTTT. It encodes CASSQGTRSGNTIYF.

The chain is built from TRBV29-1 and TRBJ2-6; D may be TRBD2 (5 bases). Trimming shortened V by 6 bases and J by 0 bases, and 6 bases separated the two germline ends. Germline assignment: CDR1 SQVTM and CDR2 ANQGSEA. The CDR3 runs to 13 residues. CDR3 bases: TGCAGCGTCGACTACTCTGGGGCCAACGTCCTGACTTTC. It codes for CSVDYSGANVLTF.

The chain recombines TRBV11-2 with TRBJ2-5; unclear D gene. The CDR3 has 14 residues. With 5 bases removed from V and 1 base from J, the gap between germline ends came to 11 bases. Germline lookup yields CDR1 SGHAT and CDR2 FQNNGV. The CDR3 coding sequence is TGTGCCAGCAGCCTGCCCCAGGTCCAAGAGACCCAGTACTTC. Encoded protein: CASSLPQVQETQYF.

The rearrangement joins TRBV29-1 to TRBJ2-1; 9 nucleotides match TRBD1. CDR3 length: 15 amino acids. The J segment lost 2 bases and the V segment lost 6 bases, leaving 8 bases of the junction unmatched. Germline loops: CDR1 SQVTM, CDR2 ANQGSEA. The CDR3 here is CSVKTGGIPYNEQFF. CDR3 nucleotides: TGCAGCGTGAAGACAGGGGGGATCCCCTACAATGAGCAGTTCTTC.

This sequence joins TRBV30 and TRBJ1-2; D not resolved. V lost 6 bases and J lost 7, with 12 bases in between. This CDR3 contains 11 residues. Germline loops: CDR1 GTSNPN, CDR2 SVGIG (reference sequence). This chain's CDR3 is CACRVWVGYTF. CDR3 nucleotides: TGTGCCTGCCGGGTCTGGGTTGGCTACACCTTC.

This chain joins TRBV30 and TRBJ2-1, with D possibly being TRBD2 (6 bases). Germline CDR1 reads GTSNPN; CDR2 reads SVGIG (reference sequence). Trimming left V 3 bases short and J 7 bases short, with 10 bases between. This CDR3 has 12 residues. The chain's CDR3 is CAWRRLGNEQFF. The CDR3, as DNA: TGTGCCTGGAGGAGACTAGGGAATGAGCAGTTCTTC.

The genes are TRBV5-5 and TRBJ2-5; 8 nucleotides match TRBD1. In germline, CDR1 is SGHKS, CDR2 YYEKEE (reference sequence). This CDR3 comprises 12 residues. With 4 bases clipped from V and 10 bases from J, the junction kept 6 bases outside the gene matches. The CDR3 region is CASSLATGDQYF. DNA for the CDR3: TGTGCCAGCAGCCTTGCGACAGGGGACCAGTACTTC.

The genes are TRBV29-1 and TRBJ1-1, with D possibly matching TRBD1 (6 bases). The CDR3 contains 13 residues. Germline V gives CDR1 SQVTM, CDR2 ANQGSEA. The V end was cut by 0 bases, the J end by 5 bases, with 10 bases between. In DNA form, the CDR3 reads TGCAGCGTTGAAGAGGGGGGCGCGACTGAAGCTTTCTTT. As protein: CSVEEGGATEAFF.

V and J are TRBV6-5 and TRBJ2-5, with D uncertain. Germline CDR1 and CDR2: MNHEY and SVGAGI. V lost 2 bases and J 1 base, leaving 8 bases between the germline ends. This CDR3 is built from 14 residues. The DNA for the CDR3 is TGTGCCAGCAGTTACACGCAGATCCAAGAGACCCAGTACTTC. Translating it yields CASSYTQIQETQYF.

The chain links TRBV27 to TRBJ2-2, with 12 bases aligning to TRBD1. This CDR3 contains 17 residues. Germline V lookup: CDR1 MNHEY, CDR2 SMNVEV (reference sequence). V trimming: 1 base; J trimming: 6 bases; junction bases outside the gene matches: 6. CDR3 loop: CASSLWGQGARAGELFF. In DNA, the CDR3 is TGTGCCAGCAGTTTATGGGGACAGGGGGCGCGTGCCGGGGAGCTGTTTTTT.

This clonotype was observed once. The chain couples TRBV6-5 to TRBJ1-1; D is uncertain. The CDR3 is 14 residues long. Per germline, CDR1 MNHEY and CDR2 SVGAGI. The V end was cut by 2 bases, the J end by 1 base, with 8 bases between. Here the CDR3 reads CASSYTGGNTEAFF. The CDR3 DNA reads as TGTGCCAGCAGTTACACCGGCGGGAACACTGAAGCTTTCTTT.

This CDR3 is CATQETANTEAFF. The CDR3 region has the DNA TGTGCCACCCAGGAGACGGCGAACACTGAAGCTTTCTTT. The V gene is TRBV5-4, the J gene TRBJ1-1; D is unclear. The CDR3 is made up of 13 amino acids. V shed 9 bases and J shed 1 base, with 13 bases lying between them. The germline CDR1 and CDR2 sequences are SGHNT and YYREEE (reference sequence).

V and J are TRBV15 and TRBJ2-1; D not resolved. This CDR3 is 15 amino acids long. From germline, CDR1 is LNHNV and CDR2 YYDKDF (reference sequence). V lost 5 bases to trimming and J lost 3 bases, with 14 bases between them. CDR3 loop: CATSVSRPVYNEQFF. The CDR3 coding sequence is TGTGCCACCAGCGTCAGCCGGCCCGTCTACAATGAGCAGTTCTTC.

J is TRBJ1-2 and V is TRBV5-6; D not certain. This CDR3 is 12 amino acids long. The germline CDR1 and CDR2 sequences are SGHDT and YYEEEE. Between the trimmed V and J ends, which lost 4 bases and 6 bases, there was a span of 10 bases. This chain's CDR3 is CASSRTVHGYTF. The DNA for the CDR3 is TGTGCCAGCAGCCGGACCGTGCATGGCTACACCTTC.

The J gene is TRBJ1-6, the V gene TRBV28, with TRBD1 matching over 7 bases. CDR1 and CDR2 (germline): MDHEN, SYDVKM. With 4 bases clipped from V and 8 bases from J, the junction kept 14 bases outside the gene matches. This CDR3 comprises 17 residues. Written as DNA, the CDR3 is TGTGCCAGCAGTTATCTTTCCTTCGGCAGGGGGGATTCACCCCTCCACTTT. Amino acids: CASSYLSFGRGDSPLHF.

The rearrangement joins TRBV20-1 to TRBJ2-2, with a weak D call TRBD2 (5 bases). The germline V and J ends were trimmed by 1 base and 4 bases, with 10 bases remaining between them. This CDR3 has 14 amino acids. CDR1 DFQATT and CDR2 SNEGSKA come from the germline V gene (reference sequence). The DNA of the CDR3 is TGCAGTGCTAGAGTACTAGGAGTCACCGGGGAGCTGTTTTTT. Residues: CSARVLGVTGELFF.

This clonotype occurred once. CDR3 DNA: TGTGCCATAGGACAGGCCAAGCGTACGGAAGCTTTCTTT. This sequence encodes CAIGQAKRTEAFF. V is TRBV2 and J is TRBJ1-1; 7 bases match TRBD1. V lost 10 bases and J lost 8; bases outside the gene matches: 13. From germline, CDR1 is SNHLY and CDR2 FYNNEI. This CDR3 comprises 13 residues.

The chain has TRBV20-1 and TRBJ1-2; 7 nucleotides align to TRBD1. Germline V gene data show CDR1 as DFQATT and CDR2 as SNEGSKA (reference sequence). The CDR3 sequence is 17 residues long. V lost 3 bases and J lost 4; bases outside the gene matches: 17. The CDR3: CSASWVSPTTGLYGYTF. DNA for the CDR3: TGCAGTGCTAGTTGGGTATCCCCCACGACAGGGCTCTATGGCTACACCTTC.

A remark on this clonotype: One end of the junction fails to match germline, which may point to a read error. The chain uses TRBV29-1 and TRBJ2-3; D is unresolved. The germline V gene encodes CDR1 SQVTM and CDR2 ANQGSEA. The CDR3 extends over 13 amino acids. Here the CDR3 reads CSLEALSTDTQYF. The CDR3 DNA sequence: TGCAGCCTTGAGGCCCTAAGCACAGATACGCAGTATTTT.

The chain links TRBV3-1 to TRBJ2-7; perhaps TRBD1 as D (6 bases). Germline loops: CDR1 LGHDT, CDR2 YNNKEL (reference sequence). V gave up 0 bases and J gave up 0 bases, with 12 bases separating them. CDR3 length equals 16 residues. CDR3 bases: TGTGCCAGCAGCCAAGATAGCCAGGGGAGCTCCTACGAGCAGTACTTC. The encoded protein is CASSQDSQGSSYEQYF.